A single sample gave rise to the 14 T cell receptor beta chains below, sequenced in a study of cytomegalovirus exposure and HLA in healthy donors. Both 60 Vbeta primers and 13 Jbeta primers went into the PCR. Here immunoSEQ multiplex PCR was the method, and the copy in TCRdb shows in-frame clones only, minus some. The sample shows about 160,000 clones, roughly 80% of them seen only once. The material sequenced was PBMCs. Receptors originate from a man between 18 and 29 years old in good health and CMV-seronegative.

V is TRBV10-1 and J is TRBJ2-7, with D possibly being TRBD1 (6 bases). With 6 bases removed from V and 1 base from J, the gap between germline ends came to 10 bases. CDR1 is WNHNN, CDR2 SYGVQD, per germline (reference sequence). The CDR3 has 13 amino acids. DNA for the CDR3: TGCGCCAGCAGGGACAGTTTATCCTACGAGCAGTACTTC. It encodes CASRDSLSYEQYF.

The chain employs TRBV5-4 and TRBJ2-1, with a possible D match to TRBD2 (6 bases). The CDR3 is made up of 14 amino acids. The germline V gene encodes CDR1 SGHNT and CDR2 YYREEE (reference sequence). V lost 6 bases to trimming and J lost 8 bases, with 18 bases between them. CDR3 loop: CASNQGKWRDEQFF. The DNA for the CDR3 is TGTGCCAGCAATCAGGGCAAGTGGAGGGATGAGCAGTTCTTC.

CDR3 protein: CATRSRREPYNEQFF. The CDR3, as DNA: TGTGCCACCCGCTCCCGGCGGGAGCCCTACAATGAGCAGTTCTTC. The chain joins TRBV15 to TRBJ2-1, with TRBD2 matching over 7 bases. The CDR3 extends over 15 amino acids. The germline V gene encodes CDR1 LNHNV and CDR2 YYDKDF (reference sequence). The ends lost 8 bases at V and 2 bases at J; junction bases unmatched: 9.

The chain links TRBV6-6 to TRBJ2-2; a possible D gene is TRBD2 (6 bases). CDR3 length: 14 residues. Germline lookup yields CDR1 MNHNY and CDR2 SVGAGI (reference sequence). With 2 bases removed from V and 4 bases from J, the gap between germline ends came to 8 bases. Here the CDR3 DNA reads TGTGCCAGCAGTTACCTCGGGGGCACCGGGGAGCTGTTTTTT. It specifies CASSYLGGTGELFF.

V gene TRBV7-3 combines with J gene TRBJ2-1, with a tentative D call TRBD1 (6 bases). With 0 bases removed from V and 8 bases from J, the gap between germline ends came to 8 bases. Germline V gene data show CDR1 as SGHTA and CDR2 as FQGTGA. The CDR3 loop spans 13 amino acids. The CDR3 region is CASSLTRGDEQFF. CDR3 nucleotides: TGTGCCAGCAGCTTAACCAGGGGCGATGAGCAGTTCTTC. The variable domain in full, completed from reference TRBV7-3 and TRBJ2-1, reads GAGVSQTPSNKVTEKGKYVELRCDPISGHTALYWYRQSLGQGPEFLIYFQGTGAADDSGLPNDRFFAVRPEGSVSTLKIQRTERGDSAVYLCASSLTRGDEQFFGPGTRLTVL.

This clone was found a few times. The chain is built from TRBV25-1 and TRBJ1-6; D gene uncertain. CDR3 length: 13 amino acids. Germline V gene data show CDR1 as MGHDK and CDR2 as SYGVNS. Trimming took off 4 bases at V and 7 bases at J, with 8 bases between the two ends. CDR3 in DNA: TGTGCCAGCAGTGTCAACACGAATTCACCCCTCCACTTT. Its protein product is CASSVNTNSPLHF.

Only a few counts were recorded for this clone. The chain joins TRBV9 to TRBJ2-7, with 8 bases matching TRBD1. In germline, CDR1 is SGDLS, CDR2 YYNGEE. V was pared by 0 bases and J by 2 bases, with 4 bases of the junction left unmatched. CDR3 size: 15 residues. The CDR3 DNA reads TGTGCCAGCAGCGTAGGGACAGGGATTCCCTACGAGCAGTACTTC. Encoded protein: CASSVGTGIPYEQYF. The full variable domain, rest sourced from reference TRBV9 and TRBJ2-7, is DSGVTQTPKHLITATGQRVTLRCSPRSGDLSVYWYQQSLDQGLQFLIQYYNGEERAKGNILERFSAQQFPDLHSELNLSSLELGDSALYFCASSVGTGIPYEQYFGPGTRLTVT.

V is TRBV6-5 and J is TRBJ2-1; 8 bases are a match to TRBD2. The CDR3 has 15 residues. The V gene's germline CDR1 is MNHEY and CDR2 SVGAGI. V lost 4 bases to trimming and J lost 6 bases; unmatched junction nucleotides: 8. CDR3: CASSFLAGQGNEQFF. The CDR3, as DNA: TGTGCCAGCAGTTTTCTAGCGGGTCAGGGCAATGAGCAGTTCTTC.

The CDR3 sequence: CASSQGETEAFF. The CDR3 nucleotides are TGCGCCAGCAGCCAAGGGGAGACTGAAGCTTTCTTT. The chain employs TRBV4-1 and TRBJ1-1; D uncertain. V gave up 1 base and J gave up 5 bases, with 5 bases separating them. Germline-derived CDR1 and CDR2 are MGHRA and YSYEKL. CDR3 size: 12 residues.

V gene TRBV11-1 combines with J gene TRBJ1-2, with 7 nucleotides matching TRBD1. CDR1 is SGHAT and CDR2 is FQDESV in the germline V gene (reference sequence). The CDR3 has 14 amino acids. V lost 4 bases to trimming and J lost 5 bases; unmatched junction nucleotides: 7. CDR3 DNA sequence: TGTGCCAGCAGCTCCCCGGGACAGCCTTATGGCTACACCTTC. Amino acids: CASSSPGQPYGYTF. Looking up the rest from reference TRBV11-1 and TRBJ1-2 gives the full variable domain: EAEVAQSPRYKITEKSQAVAFWCDPISGHATLYWYRQILGQGPELLVQFQDESVVDDSQLPKDRFSAERLKGVDSTLKIQPAELGDSAMYLCASSSPGQPYGYTFGSGTRLTVV.

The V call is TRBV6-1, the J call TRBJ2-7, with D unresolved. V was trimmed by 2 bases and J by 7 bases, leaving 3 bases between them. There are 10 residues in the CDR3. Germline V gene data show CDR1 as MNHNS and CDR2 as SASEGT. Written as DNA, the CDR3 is TGTGCCAGCAGTGAATATGAGCAGTACTTC. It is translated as CASSEYEQYF.

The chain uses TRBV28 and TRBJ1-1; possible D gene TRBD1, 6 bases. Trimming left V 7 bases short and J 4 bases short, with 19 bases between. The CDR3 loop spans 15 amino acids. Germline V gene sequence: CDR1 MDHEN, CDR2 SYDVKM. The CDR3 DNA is TGTGCCAGCACCATTCCACAGGGACGGGCCACTGAAGCTTTCTTT. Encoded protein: CASTIPQGRATEAFF.

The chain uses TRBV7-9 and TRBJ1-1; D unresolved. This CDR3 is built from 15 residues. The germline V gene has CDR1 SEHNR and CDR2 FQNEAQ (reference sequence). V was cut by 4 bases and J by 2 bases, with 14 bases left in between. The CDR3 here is CASSSGSAGNTEAFF. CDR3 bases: TGTGCCAGCAGCTCAGGATCGGCCGGTAACACTGAAGCTTTCTTT.

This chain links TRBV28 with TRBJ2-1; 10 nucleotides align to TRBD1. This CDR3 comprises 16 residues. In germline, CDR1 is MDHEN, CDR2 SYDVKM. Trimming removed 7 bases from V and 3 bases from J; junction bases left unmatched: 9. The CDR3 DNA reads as TGTGCCAGCACCATTGGGGGACAGGGGTTCTACAATGAGCAGTTCTTC. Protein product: CASTIGGQGFYNEQFF.